One sample yielded the 28 T cell receptor beta chains listed below, sequenced in a study of T cell responses to AZD1222 COVID-19 vaccine. Profiling relied on immunoSEQ multiplex PCR, and the TCRdb table lists in-frame clones only, not all of them. The sample has more than 85,000 clones, 70% to 90% seen once. Material: peripheral blood, obtained on day 0 of MenACWY control vaccination. The origin of the receptors is an adult in good health.

The chain links TRBV5-4 to TRBJ2-7; 9 nucleotides match TRBD2. The CDR3 is made up of 16 amino acids. Germline V gives CDR1 SGHNT, CDR2 YYREEE (reference sequence). The trim removed 4 bases at V and 4 bases at J, leaving 12 bases unmatched. The CDR3 DNA reads TGTGCCAGCAGCACCTTTAGCGGGAGTTTGCCTTACGAGCAGTACTTC. Amino acid sequence: CASSTFSGSLPYEQYF.

The J gene is TRBJ2-1, the V gene TRBV19; 9 bases fit TRBD1. CDR3 length equals 17 residues. The trim removed 3 bases at V and 8 bases at J, leaving 14 bases unmatched. The germline CDR1 and CDR2 sequences are LNHDA and SQIVND (reference sequence). CDR3 region: CASSINPPGQGPDEQFF. The CDR3 region has the DNA TGTGCCAGTAGTATTAACCCACCGGGACAGGGTCCCGATGAGCAGTTCTTC.

This chain joins TRBV5-4 and TRBJ1-4; possibly TRBD1 for D (5 bases). The germline CDR1 and CDR2 sequences are SGHNT and YYREEE (reference sequence). The CDR3 contains 16 residues. The ends were cut back, 0 bases at V and 4 bases at J, with 13 bases in the middle. CDR3 loop: CASSLGAGQNNEKLFF. CDR3 nucleotides: TGTGCCAGCAGCTTGGGAGCGGGGCAGAATAATGAAAAACTGTTTTTT. Using reference TRBV5-4 and TRBJ1-4 for the parts outside the CDR3, the full variable domain is ETGVTQSPTHLIKTRGQQVTLRCSSQSGHNTVSWYQQALGQGPQFIFQYYREEENGRGNFPPRFSGLQFPNYSSELNVNALELDDSALYLCASSLGAGQNNEKLFFGSGTQLSVL.

The genes are TRBV28 and TRBJ1-3; a possible D gene is TRBD1 (6 bases). The CDR3 loop spans 13 amino acids. Trimming left V 8 bases short and J 3 bases short, with 11 bases between. CDR1 and CDR2 from the germline V gene are MDHEN and SYDVKM. The CDR3 is CASAQGFGNTIYF. For the CDR3, the DNA is TGTGCCAGCGCACAGGGTTTTGGAAACACCATATATTTT.

This clone appeared once. The chain links TRBV7-8 to TRBJ2-7; D call uncertain. Germline-derived CDR1 and CDR2 are SGHVS and FQNEAQ. V dropped 5 bases and J dropped 0 bases, with 11 bases sitting between them. The CDR3 is made up of 14 amino acids. The CDR3, as DNA: TGTGCCAGCAGCCCTCGTCCCGGCTCCTACGAGCAGTACTTC. Protein: CASSPRPGSYEQYF.

The rearrangement uses TRBV29-1 and TRBJ2-6; 9 bases match TRBD2. CDR3 length: 17 amino acids. V lost 0 bases to trimming and J lost 4 bases; unmatched junction nucleotides: 7. Per germline, CDR1 SQVTM and CDR2 ANQGSEA. CDR3 nucleotide sequence: TGCAGCGTTGAAGATCCAGCGGGAGGCCCCGGGGCCAACGTCCTGACTTTC. This encodes CSVEDPAGGPGANVLTF.

V is TRBV9 and J is TRBJ2-1; D is undetermined. The germline V gene has CDR1 SGDLS and CDR2 YYNGEE. The CDR3 consists of 15 residues. V lost 0 bases and J lost 2, with 9 bases in between. Here the CDR3 DNA reads TGTGCCAGCAGCGTAGCTCTCCATACCTACAATGAGCAGTTCTTC. Its translation: CASSVALHTYNEQFF.

This chain connects TRBV7-8 to TRBJ2-7, with 7 bases that match TRBD1. The CDR3 length is 14 residues. Trimming cost V 4 bases and J 8 bases; bases outside gene matches: 11. Germline V lookup: CDR1 SGHVS, CDR2 FQNEAQ. CDR3 amino acids: CASSSWDRSYQQYF. CDR3 bases: TGTGCCAGCAGCTCCTGGGACAGATCTTACCAGCAGTACTTC.

V usage is TRBV28 and J usage is TRBJ2-7, with 7 positions matching TRBD1. The trim removed 10 bases at V and 2 bases at J, leaving 8 bases unmatched. Germline loops: CDR1 MDHEN, CDR2 SYDVKM. There are 13 residues in the CDR3. Here the CDR3 reads CAIVGDSTYEQYF. The CDR3 DNA reads TGTGCCATCGTAGGGGACAGCACCTACGAGCAGTACTTC.

This rearrangement joins TRBV11-3 to TRBJ2-7, with D perhaps matching TRBD1 or TRBD2 (7 bases each). Looked up from germline, CDR1 is SGHNT and CDR2 is YENEEA. CDR3 length: 14 amino acids. V gave up 5 bases and J gave up 3 bases, with 14 bases separating them. The DNA of the CDR3 is TGTGCCAGCAGCCGCGGGGGACAGTTCTACGAGCAGTACTTC. Translation gives CASSRGGQFYEQYF.

The V call is TRBV13, the J call TRBJ2-7; 9 bases align to TRBD1. Losses at the gene ends were 5 bases for V and 5 bases for J; bases not matched to a gene: 7. Looked up from germline, CDR1 is PRHDT and CDR2 is FYEKMQ (reference sequence). This CDR3 region has 14 residues. The CDR3 region has the DNA TGTGCCAGCAGCCTGGACAGGGGAGCGGACGAGCAGTACTTC. Translation: CASSLDRGADEQYF.

This clone was counted once. The genes are TRBV7-8 and TRBJ1-2; unclear D gene. CDR1 and CDR2 from the germline V gene are SGHVS and FQNEAQ. The V end lost 1 base, the J end lost 0 bases, and 15 bases lay between the germline ends. There are 17 residues in the CDR3. DNA of the CDR3: TGTGCCAGCAGCTTAGTGTTTCTGGAGACTCCTAACTATGGCTACACCTTC. It yields the protein CASSLVFLETPNYGYTF.

The chain has TRBV3-1 (or the pseudogene TRBV3-2) and TRBJ1-2; 7 bases line up with TRBD1. Germline-derived CDR1 and CDR2 are LGHDT and YNNKEL (reference sequence). V shed 6 bases, J shed 8 bases, and the junction held 6 bases outside the gene matches. The CDR3 loop spans 12 amino acids. In DNA form, the CDR3 reads TGTGCCAGCAGGGGGACAGTTGAAGGCTACACCTTC. Protein sequence: CASRGTVEGYTF.

This chain links TRBV21-1 with TRBJ1-2. TRBV21-1 is recorded as a pseudogene. The CDR3 runs 15 residues. CDR3 sequence reads: CASSWEGADDYGYTF. In DNA, the CDR3 is TGTGCCAGCAGCTGGGAGGGGGCTGATGACTATGGCTACACCTTC.

The V and J genes are TRBV10-3 and TRBJ1-2; tentative D call: TRBD1 (6 bases). The germline V gene has CDR1 ENHRY and CDR2 SYGVKD. The CDR3 extends over 16 amino acids. Trimming shortened V by 6 bases and J by 4 bases, and 21 bases separated the two germline ends. Here the CDR3 DNA reads TGTGCCATCAGGGGGGACATGGGCAGGCCCCCCTATGGCTACACCTTC. Translating it yields CAIRGDMGRPPYGYTF.

This clone turned up a few times. The J gene is TRBJ2-7, the V gene TRBV10-2; D is possibly TRBD2 (5 bases). Germline lookup yields CDR1 WSHSY and CDR2 SAAADI. The ends were cut back, 6 bases at V and 4 bases at J, with 16 bases in the middle. The CDR3 totals 14 residues. The DNA for the CDR3 is TGCGCCAGCAGCCTAAGCGGAACGGCTTACGAGCAGTACTTC. Its protein product is CASSLSGTAYEQYF.

The V call is TRBV7-9, the J call TRBJ1-1; possible D gene TRBD1, 5 bases. The CDR3 runs 15 residues. Germline CDR1 reads SEHNR; CDR2 reads FQNEAQ (reference sequence). V was pared by 0 bases and J by 0 bases, with 8 bases between. CDR3 in DNA: TGTGCCAGCAGCTTAGCCGGGGCAATGAACACTGAAGCTTTCTTT. It specifies CASSLAGAMNTEAFF.

The V gene is TRBV19, the J gene TRBJ1-2; no clear D gene. V lost 5 bases to trimming and J lost 2 bases, with 12 bases between them. Germline V CDR1 and CDR2: LNHDA, SQIVND (reference sequence). CDR3 size: 14 residues. The CDR3, as DNA: TGTGCCAGTAGTCCACAAATGGAAAACTATGGCTACACCTTC. This translates into CASSPQMENYGYTF.

The chain combines TRBV2 with TRBJ2-1, with 8 positions matching TRBD1. With V trimmed by 7 bases and J by 9 bases, 8 bases remained unmatched. The CDR3 is 13 amino acids. Per the germline V gene, CDR1 is SNHLY and CDR2 is FYNNEI. The CDR3 here is CASTRQGTGEQFF. As DNA, the CDR3 is TGTGCCAGCACCCGACAGGGGACGGGTGAGCAGTTCTTC.

This chain connects TRBV19 to TRBJ1-2, with D perhaps matching TRBD1 (6 bases). Deletions cut 1 base from V and 5 bases from J, with 14 bases between. CDR1 LNHDA and CDR2 SQIVND come from the germline V gene (reference sequence). This CDR3 is 15 amino acids long. CDR3 sequence reads: CASSIADRPKYGYTF. In DNA, the CDR3 is TGTGCCAGTAGTATAGCGGACAGACCAAAATATGGCTACACCTTC.

The CDR3 region is CASSVAPGGSTDTQYF. The CDR3 region has the DNA TGTGCCAGCAGCGTAGCTCCCGGGGGGAGCACAGATACGCAGTATTTT. V usage is TRBV9 and J usage is TRBJ2-3, with 7 bases matching TRBD2. Trimming at V came to 0 bases and at J to 0 bases, leaving 4 bases not matched to a gene. The germline V gene has CDR1 SGDLS and CDR2 YYNGEE. CDR3 size: 16 residues.

The CDR3 DNA follows: TGTGCCAGCAGGGGACAGTCGAACACTGAAGCTTTCTTT. Protein: CASRGQSNTEAFF. The genes are TRBV27 and TRBJ1-1; 7 bases are a match to TRBD1. This CDR3 is built from 13 residues. With V trimmed by 6 bases and J by 1 base, 2 bases remained unmatched. Germline CDR1 is MNHEY and CDR2 is SMNVEV (reference sequence).

The table lists this clone with a count of one. This chain joins TRBV13 and TRBJ1-2; D remains unclear. V was pared by 5 bases and J by 2 bases, with 12 bases between. The germline CDR1 and CDR2 sequences are PRHDT and FYEKMQ (reference sequence). The CDR3 length is 14 residues. The CDR3 region has the DNA TGTGCCAGCAGCCGGGCGCCGACCAACTATGGCTACACCTTC. Protein: CASSRAPTNYGYTF. Full variable domain (remainder filled in from reference TRBV13 and TRBJ1-2): AAGVIQSPRHLIKEKRETATLKCYPIPRHDTVYWYQQGPGQDPQFLISFYEKMQSDKGSIPDRFSAQQFSDYHSELNMSSLELGDSALYFCASSRAPTNYGYTFGSGTRLTVV.

This clone was observed a single time. This chain joins TRBV4-3 and TRBJ1-3; D gene uncertain. The CDR3 runs 15 residues. V was cut by 0 bases and J by 0 bases, with 6 bases left in between. Germline CDR1 LGHNA, CDR2 YSLEER. The CDR3 spells CASSQDVSSGNTIYF. DNA of the CDR3: TGCGCCAGCAGCCAAGACGTTAGCTCTGGAAACACCATATATTTT.

The rearrangement links TRBV30 to TRBJ1-5; TRBD1 aligns across 7 bases. Trimming took 0 bases from V and 7 from J; bases not matched to a gene: 3. Germline V CDR1 and CDR2: GTSNPN, SVGIG (reference sequence). This CDR3 spans 13 amino acids. DNA for the CDR3: TGTGCCTGGAGTGTACAGGGGCCCCAGCCCCAGCATTTT. Protein product: CAWSVQGPQPQHF.

This clone was counted a single time. J is TRBJ2-4 and V is TRBV4-1, with D perhaps matching TRBD2 (5 bases). The length of the CDR3 is 15 residues. V lost 2 bases and J lost 6, with 14 bases in between. CDR1 and CDR2 from the germline V gene are MGHRA and YSYEKL. CDR3 coding DNA: TGCGCCAGCAGCCAATCGCGGACGGGAAGAAACATTCAGTACTTC. Translating gives CASSQSRTGRNIQYF.

The chain employs TRBV7-9 and TRBJ2-7; D not resolved. Trimming removed 4 bases from V and 3 bases from J, with 13 bases in between. The CDR3 extends over 14 amino acids. Germline V gene data show CDR1 as SEHNR and CDR2 as FQNEAQ (reference sequence). CDR3 nucleotide sequence: TGTGCCAGCAGCTCCACGGTAGTAGGCTACGAGCAGTACTTC. Translation gives CASSSTVVGYEQYF.

The chain links TRBV12-3 or TRBV12-4 to TRBJ1-6; tentative D call: TRBD1 (5 bases). V was clipped by 10 bases and J by 7 bases, with 14 bases between them. The CDR3 loop spans 13 amino acids. The CDR3 DNA reads as TGTGCCACCAGACCAGGGTTCAATTCACCCCTCCACTTT. Residues: CATRPGFNSPLHF.